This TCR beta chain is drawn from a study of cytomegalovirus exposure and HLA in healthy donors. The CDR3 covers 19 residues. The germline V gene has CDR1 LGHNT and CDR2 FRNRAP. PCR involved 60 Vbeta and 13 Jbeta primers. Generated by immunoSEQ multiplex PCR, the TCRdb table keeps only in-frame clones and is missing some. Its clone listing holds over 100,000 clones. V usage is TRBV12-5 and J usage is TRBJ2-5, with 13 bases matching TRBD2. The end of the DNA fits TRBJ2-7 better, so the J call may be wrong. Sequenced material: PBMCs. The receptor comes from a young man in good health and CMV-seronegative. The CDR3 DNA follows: TGTGCTAGTGGAGTCCTCGGGACTAGCGGGGCCCCGGGATCCTACGAGCAGTACTTC. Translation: CASGVLGTSGAPGSYEQYF.